The 23 T cell receptor beta chains below were found in one sample sequenced in a study of T cell changes during pregnancy in multiple sclerosis. The repertoire was sequenced with immunoSEQ multiplex PCR; TCRdb's copy has only in-frame clones and lacks some. The table has 90,000 or so clones, 91% seen once. The starting material was peripheral blood, obtained in the first trimester of pregnancy. All receptors derive from a female donor in good health, enrolled as a control in a pregnancy study.

The V call is TRBV4-2, the J call TRBJ2-2, with 8 bases identical to TRBD2. Losses at the gene ends were 1 base for V and 9 bases for J; bases not matched to a gene: 13. CDR1 and CDR2 (germline): LGHNA, YNFKEQ. The length of the CDR3 is 17 residues. The CDR3 loop reads CASSQAGAAGDPRELFF. Here the CDR3 DNA reads TGTGCCAGCAGCCAAGCGGGGGCAGCGGGGGACCCGCGGGAGCTGTTTTTT.

The chain has TRBV5-6 and TRBJ2-7, with a weak D call TRBD1 (6 bases). The germline CDR1 and CDR2 sequences are SGHDT and YYEEEE. The CDR3 is 12 residues long. With 4 bases removed from V and 10 bases from J, the gap between germline ends came to 15 bases. CDR3 bases: TGTGCCAGCAGCACCGGGACAAGCAATCAGTACTTC. Amino acids: CASSTGTSNQYF.

This clone was seen more than once but under ten times. The chain carries TRBV12-5 and TRBJ1-5; no clear D. The CDR3 contains 13 residues. Trimming removed 8 bases at V and 0 bases at J, with 8 bases between. Looked up from germline, CDR1 is LGHNT and CDR2 is FRNRAP. CDR3 nucleotide sequence: TGTGCTAGTCAAAGCCTTAGCAATCAGCCCCAGCATTTT. This encodes CASQSLSNQPQHF.

DNA for the CDR3: TGCGCCAGCAGCCAAGATAAGCGAGGGGGCTATGGCTACACCTTC. Translating it yields CASSQDKRGGYGYTF. The chain uses TRBV4-3 and TRBJ1-2; D is perhaps TRBD1 (6 bases). Germline CDR1 and CDR2: LGHNA and YSLEER. This CDR3 comprises 15 residues. Trimming took 0 bases from V and 4 from J, leaving 12 bases between them.

The V and J genes are TRBV5-1 and TRBJ2-7; 8 bases match TRBD1. The junction had 8 bases not matched to a gene; V was cut back by 5 bases and J by 7 bases. The CDR3 loop spans 13 amino acids. Germline CDR1 and CDR2: SGHRS and YFSETQ. The CDR3 is CASSVGRDREQYF. As DNA, the CDR3 is TGCGCCAGCAGTGTTGGACGGGACAGGGAGCAGTACTTC.

Here the CDR3 DNA reads TGTGCCAGCAGCTTTTCCAGGGTCGTCTACGAGCAGTACTTC. It translates to CASSFSRVVYEQYF. The V gene is TRBV11-2, the J gene TRBJ2-7, with D possibly being TRBD1 (5 bases). The V gene lost 3 bases and the J gene lost 3 bases, with 12 bases spanning the gap. Looked up from germline, CDR1 is SGHAT and CDR2 is FQNNGV. The CDR3 is made up of 14 amino acids.

This CDR3 is CATLSRLGETQYF. In DNA, the CDR3 is TGTGCCACCCTTAGCCGTCTCGGGGAGACCCAGTACTTC. This chain joins TRBV2 and TRBJ2-5; no reliable D call. CDR1 SNHLY and CDR2 FYNNEI come from the germline V gene. Trimming took 10 bases from V and 5 from J, leaving 17 bases between them. The CDR3 extends over 13 amino acids.

The chain joins TRBV29-1 to TRBJ2-7; D possibly corresponds to TRBD2 (6 bases). Looked up from germline, CDR1 is SQVTM and CDR2 is ANQGSEA. This CDR3 has 13 amino acids. V was trimmed by 4 bases and J by 3 bases, leaving 13 bases between them. The CDR3 DNA reads as TGCAGCGTTGCCGCGGGACTCGGCTACGAGCAGTACTTC. Amino acids: CSVAAGLGYEQYF.

The chain uses TRBV7-3 and TRBJ2-2, with D possibly matching TRBD2 (6 bases). The ends were cut back, 5 bases at V and 1 base at J, with 14 bases in the middle. The CDR3 consists of 16 residues. Germline values: CDR1 SGHTA, CDR2 FQGTGA. The CDR3 nucleotides read TGTGCCAGCAGCCTCTTCGGCGGGGTGAACACCGGGGAGCTGTTTTTT. Its protein is CASSLFGGVNTGELFF.

The chain joins TRBV4-3 to TRBJ2-1; 8 bases map to TRBD1. The CDR3 extends over 13 amino acids. With V trimmed by 2 bases and J by 8 bases, 2 bases remained unmatched. From germline, CDR1 is LGHNA and CDR2 YSLEER. The CDR3 bases are TGCGCCAGCAGCCAAACAGGGGGATATGAGCAGTTCTTC. Protein product: CASSQTGGYEQFF.

J is TRBJ1-2 and V is TRBV4-3; maybe TRBD1 (6 bases). The germline V gene encodes CDR1 LGHNA and CDR2 YSLEER. The V end lost 3 bases, the J end lost 8 bases, and 13 bases lay between the germline ends. The CDR3 has 13 residues. Here the CDR3 reads CASSHTQGRGYTF. The CDR3 bases are TGCGCCAGCAGCCACACCCAGGGGAGAGGCTACACCTTC.

The J gene is TRBJ1-1, the V gene TRBV7-9; D call uncertain. Germline values: CDR1 SEHNR, CDR2 FQNEAQ (reference sequence). This CDR3 contains 11 residues. Trimming cost V 3 bases and J 7 bases, with 6 bases left between them. CDR3: CASSFEIEAFF. In nucleotides, the CDR3 is TGTGCCAGCAGCTTTGAGATTGAAGCTTTCTTT.

The rearrangement joins TRBV18 to TRBJ1-1; no firm D call. The V gene lost 8 bases and the J gene lost 2 bases, with 9 bases spanning the gap. The CDR3 extends over 12 amino acids. Germline values: CDR1 KGHSH, CDR2 LQKENI. The CDR3 nucleotides read TGTGCCAGCACTCTAATTAACACTGAAGCTTTCTTT. It specifies CASTLINTEAFF.

The chain couples TRBV4-1 to TRBJ1-1, with 12 bases lining up with TRBD1. The germline V gene encodes CDR1 MGHRA and CDR2 YSYEKL. This CDR3 region has 18 residues. With 2 bases clipped from V and 8 bases from J, the junction kept 15 bases outside the gene matches. The CDR3 DNA reads as TGCGCCAGCAGCCAAACCGGGACAGGGGGCGGAAATCACAGGGAAGCTTTCTTT. This gives the protein CASSQTGTGGGNHREAFF.

The chain combines TRBV6-1 with TRBJ1-4, with a tentative D call TRBD1 (5 bases). Germline CDR1 and CDR2: MNHNS and SASEGT. CDR3 size: 13 residues. The CDR3 spells CVLHRGARGKLFF. The CDR3 coding sequence is TGTGTTCTCCACCGGGGCGCGCGGGGAAAACTGTTTTTT.

This sequence joins TRBV18 and TRBJ2-6; the match to TRBD1 covers 11 bases. Germline V gene sequence: CDR1 KGHSH, CDR2 LQKENI. Unmatched junction bases numbered 9, after V lost 4 bases and J lost 4 bases. The CDR3 has 18 residues. CDR3 in amino acids: CASSQRTGGTGGANVLTF. In DNA form, the CDR3 reads TGTGCCAGCTCACAGCGGACAGGGGGCACGGGAGGGGCCAACGTCCTGACTTTC.

The genes are TRBV7-3 and TRBJ2-3; a weak D match, TRBD2 (6 bases). The length of the CDR3 is 15 residues. Per the germline V gene, CDR1 is SGHTA and CDR2 is FQGTGA. Trimming took 3 bases from V and 2 from J, leaving 12 bases between them. CDR3 coding DNA: TGTGCCAGCAGCTTGGGACTTCGGATCACAGATACGCAGTATTTT. Translated, it gives CASSLGLRITDTQYF.

The chain has TRBV4-3 and TRBJ1-2; the match to TRBD1 covers 8 bases. J was trimmed by 2 bases and V by 1 base; bases with no gene match: 6. Germline V gene sequence: CDR1 LGHNA, CDR2 YSLEER. The CDR3 spans 16 residues. The CDR3 DNA follows: TGCGCCAGCAGCCAAGCCTCCGGACAGGGAAACTATGGCTACACCTTC. It is translated as CASSQASGQGNYGYTF.

The chain joins TRBV5-4 to TRBJ1-4; D may be TRBD1 (6 bases). CDR1 and CDR2 from the germline V gene are SGHNT and YYREEE (reference sequence). The V end was cut by 4 bases, the J end by 6 bases, with 16 bases between. This CDR3 is 15 amino acids long. The DNA of the CDR3 is TGTGCCAGCAGCCCACATGATGGGGGCGATGAAAAACTGTTTTTT. This encodes CASSPHDGGDEKLFF. The whole variable domain, filled in from reference TRBV5-4 and TRBJ1-4, reads ETGVTQSPTHLIKTRGQQVTLRCSSQSGHNTVSWYQQALGQGPQFIFQYYREEENGRGNFPPRFSGLQFPNYSSELNVNALELDDSALYLCASSPHDGGDEKLFFGSGTQLSVL.

This clone occurred once. This chain links TRBV10-3 with TRBJ2-7; possibly TRBD1 for D (5 bases). The CDR3 loop spans 14 amino acids. Trimming cost V 5 bases and J 3 bases, with 14 bases left between them. Germline values: CDR1 ENHRY, CDR2 SYGVKD. CDR3 region: CAISSVTAFYEQYF. CDR3 coding DNA: TGTGCCATCAGTTCGGTGACAGCATTCTACGAGCAGTACTTC.

This sequence joins TRBV7-2 and TRBJ2-1; no definite D call. CDR1 and CDR2 (germline): SGHTA, FQGNSA. The CDR3 extends over 15 amino acids. Deletions cut 5 bases from V and 0 bases from J, with 11 bases between. The CDR3 spells CASSPTSFSYNEQFF. CDR3 sequence (DNA): TGTGCCAGCAGCCCTACGAGTTTCTCCTACAATGAGCAGTTCTTC.

The V call is TRBV6-5, the J call TRBJ2-1; TRBD2 aligns across 7 bases. The CDR3 contains 15 residues. Germline CDR1 MNHEY, CDR2 SVGAGI. V was clipped by 6 bases and J by 0 bases; unmatched bases: 5. The CDR3 sequence is CASSMGGTSYNEQFF. DNA for the CDR3: TGTGCCAGCAGCATGGGGGGGACCTCCTACAATGAGCAGTTCTTC.

The chain recombines TRBV18 with TRBJ2-3; 8 nucleotides line up with TRBD1. This CDR3 is built from 15 residues. Germline V lookup: CDR1 KGHSH, CDR2 LQKENI. J lost 4 bases, V lost 2 bases, and 5 bases had no gene match. The CDR3 loop reads CASSPFGTGSDTQYF. CDR3 DNA: TGTGCCAGCTCACCATTCGGGACAGGATCAGATACGCAGTATTTT.